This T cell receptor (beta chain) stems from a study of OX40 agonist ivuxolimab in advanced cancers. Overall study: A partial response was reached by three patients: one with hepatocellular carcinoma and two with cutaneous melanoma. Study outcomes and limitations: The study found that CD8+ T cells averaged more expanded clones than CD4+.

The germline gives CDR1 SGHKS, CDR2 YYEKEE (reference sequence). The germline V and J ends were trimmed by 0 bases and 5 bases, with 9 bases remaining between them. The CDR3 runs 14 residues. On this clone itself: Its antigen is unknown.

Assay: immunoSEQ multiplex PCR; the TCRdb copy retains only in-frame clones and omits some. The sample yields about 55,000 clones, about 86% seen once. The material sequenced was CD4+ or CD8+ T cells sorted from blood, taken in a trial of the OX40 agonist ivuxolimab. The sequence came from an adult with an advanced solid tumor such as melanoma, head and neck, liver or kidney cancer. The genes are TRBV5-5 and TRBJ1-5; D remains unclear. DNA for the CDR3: TGTGCCAGCAGCTTGGAGGCAGCCCATCAGCCCCAGCATTTT. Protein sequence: CASSLEAAHQPQHF. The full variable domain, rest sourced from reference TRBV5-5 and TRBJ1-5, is DAGVTQSPTHLIKTRGQQVTLRCSPISGHKSVSWYQQVLGQGPQFIFQYYEKEERGRGNFPDRFSARQFPNYSSELNVNALLLGDSALYLCASSLEAAHQPQHFGDGTRLSIL.